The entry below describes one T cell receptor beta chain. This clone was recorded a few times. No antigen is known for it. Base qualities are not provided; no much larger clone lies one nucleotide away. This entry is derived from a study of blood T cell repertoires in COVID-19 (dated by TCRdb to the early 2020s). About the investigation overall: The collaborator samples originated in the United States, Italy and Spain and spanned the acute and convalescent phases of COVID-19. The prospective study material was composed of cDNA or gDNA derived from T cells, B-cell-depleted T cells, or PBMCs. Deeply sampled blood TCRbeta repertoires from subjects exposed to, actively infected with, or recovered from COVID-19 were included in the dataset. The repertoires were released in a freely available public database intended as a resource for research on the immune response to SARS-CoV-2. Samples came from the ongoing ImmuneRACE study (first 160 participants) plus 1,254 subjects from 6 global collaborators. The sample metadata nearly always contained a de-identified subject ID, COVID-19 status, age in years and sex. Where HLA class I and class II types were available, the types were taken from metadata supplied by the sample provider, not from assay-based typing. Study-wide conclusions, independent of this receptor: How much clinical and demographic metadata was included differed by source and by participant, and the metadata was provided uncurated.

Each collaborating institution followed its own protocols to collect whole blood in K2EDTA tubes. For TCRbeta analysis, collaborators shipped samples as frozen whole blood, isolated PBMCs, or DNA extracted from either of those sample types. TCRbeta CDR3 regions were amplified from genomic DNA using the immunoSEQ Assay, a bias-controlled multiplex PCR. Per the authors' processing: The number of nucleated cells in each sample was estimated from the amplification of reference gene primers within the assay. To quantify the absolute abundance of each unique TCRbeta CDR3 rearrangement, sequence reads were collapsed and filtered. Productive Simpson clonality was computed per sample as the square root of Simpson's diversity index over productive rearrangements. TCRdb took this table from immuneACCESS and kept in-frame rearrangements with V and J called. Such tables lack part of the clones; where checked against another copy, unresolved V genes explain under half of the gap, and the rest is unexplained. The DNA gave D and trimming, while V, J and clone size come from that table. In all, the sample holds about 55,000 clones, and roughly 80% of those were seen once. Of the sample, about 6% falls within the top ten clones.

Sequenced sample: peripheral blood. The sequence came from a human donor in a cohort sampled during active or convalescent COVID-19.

The CDR3 in this case is CASTIAGGRNEQFF. DNA sequence: TGTGCCAGCACCATAGCGGGGGGGCGCAATGAGCAGTTCTTC. Recombination linked TRBV7-8 to TRBJ2-1; the junction holds 11 bases that match TRBD2. Spanning cysteine to phenylalanine, the CDR3 consists of 14 amino acids. Only the CDR3 part of the read is kept: 42 bases, read in frame from the first base. Unmatched junction bases come to 5, with V trimmed by 7 bases and J by 6 bases. The germline V gene gives CDR1 as SGHVS and CDR2 as FQNEAQ.